This is a list of T cell receptor beta chains from one sample in a study of T cell repertoires in cytomegalovirus infection. MiXCR, run by TCRdb on the reads, gives a single entry per CDR3 protein. The sample lists hundreds of thousands of distinct CDR3 sequences, approximately 31% seen once, with roughly 13% in the top ten. Sequenced material: PBMCs. These receptors were collected from a human donor in good health (CMV status not recorded). Some clones in this sample may be carry-over from other donors' samples. The CDR3 runs from the conserved cysteine through the conserved F or W. Each record gives: J gene, clone size, V gene, D gene, CDR3 protein, CDR3 DNA. The D gene is left open where the match is weak. Not every row has a clone size; where given, it reads once, few, many or a size class.

TRBJ1-1 . TRBV30 TRBD1 CAWGQGAGTEAFF TGTGCCTGGGGACAGGGGGCTGGCACTGAAGCTTTCTTT
TRBJ2-6 . TRBV4-2 . CASSQVSRGEYSGANVLTF TGTGCCAGCAGCCAAGTTAGCAGGGGGGAATACTCTGGGGCCAACGTCCTGACTTTC
TRBJ2-7 few TRBV2 . CASRGAGASYEQYF TGTGCCAGCAGGGGAGCAGGGGCTTCCTACGAGCAGTACTTC
TRBJ2-3 once TRBV6-6 TRBD1 CASSYSNLRGLDTDTQYF TGTGCCAGCAGTTACTCGAATCTCAGGGGGCTTGACACAGATACGCAGTATTTT
TRBJ1-2 few TRBV7-2 TRBD1 CASSDPGQGFYGYTF TGTGCCAGCAGCGATCCGGGACAGGGATTCTACGGCTACACCTTC
TRBJ2-1 . TRBV2 . CASSEAITSAGATYNEQFF TGTGCCAGCAGTGAAGCGATAACTAGTGCGGGGGCGACTTACAATGAGCAGTTCTTC
TRBJ2-7 . TRBV6-1 . CASSELPQPLYEQYF TGTGCCAGCAGTGAATTGCCGCAGCCACTCTACGAGCAGTACTTC
TRBJ2-6 . TRBV7-6 TRBD1 CASSLRTGGSGANVLTF TGTGCCAGCAGCCTTAGGACAGGGGGGTCTGGGGCCAACGTCCTGACTTTC
TRBJ2-1 . TRBV28 . CASQSGGDYEQFF TGTGCCAGCCAATCAGGCGGGGATTATGAGCAGTTCTTC
TRBJ2-2 . TRBV29-1 TRBD2 CSVVLAGGHTGELFF TGCAGCGTCGTGCTCGCGGGGGGCCACACCGGGGAGCTGTTTTTT
TRBJ1-5 few TRBV20-1 . CSARRQDQPQHF TGCAGTGCTAGAAGGCAGGATCAGCCCCAGCATTTT
TRBJ2-7 few TRBV14 . CASSQGSGGASFPYEQYF TGTGCCAGCAGCCAAGGGTCTGGCGGGGCCTCCTTCCCCTACGAGCAGTACTTC
TRBJ1-2 many TRBV12-3/TRBV12-4 TRBD1 CASSPRQGRYGYTF TGTGCCAGCAGCCCCCGACAGGGGAGGTATGGCTACACCTTC
TRBJ1-2 . TRBV7-9 . CASSSMLRTNYGYTF TGTGCCAGCAGCTCGATGCTCCGGACTAACTATGGCTACACCTTC
TRBJ1-4 many TRBV7-6 TRBD1 CASSSGTGGNEKLFF TGTGCCAGCAGCTCCGGGACAGGGGGGAATGAAAAACTGTTTTTT
TRBJ1-1 . TRBV9 . CASNQDGNTEAFF TGTGCCAGCAACCAGGACGGGAACACTGAAGCTTTCTTT
TRBJ1-2 . TRBV27 . CALPGGEDYGYTF TGTGCCTTGCCGGGGGGCGAGGACTATGGCTACACCTTC
TRBJ2-1 few TRBV25-1 TRBD1 CASSELQDRGYNEQFF TGTGCCAGCAGTGAATTACAGGACAGGGGATACAATGAGCAGTTCTTC
TRBJ1-1 few TRBV6-5 . CASSYRGAAAFF TGTGCCAGCAGTTACAGGGGAGCAGCCGCTTTCTTT
TRBJ1-4 . TRBV7-2 . CASSPPPMSEKLFF TGTGCCAGCAGCCCACCTCCTATGTCTGAAAAACTGTTTTTT
TRBJ1-2 . TRBV29-1 . CSVAGTSSNGYTF TGCAGCGTTGCAGGGACTTCGTCTAATGGCTACACCTTC
TRBJ1-5 . TRBV12-3/TRBV12-4 . CASSLYGQDQPQHF TGTGCCAGCAGTTTATACGGACAAGATCAGCCCCAGCATTTT
TRBJ2-2 . TRBV2 TRBD1 CASRDRGIGGELFF TGTGCCAGCAGGGACAGGGGAATTGGCGGGGAGCTGTTTTTT
TRBJ2-1 . TRBV2 . CASGRDEQFF TGTGCCAGCGGTAGGGATGAGCAGTTCTTC
TRBJ2-3 many TRBV7-2 . CASSLAIIDTQYF TGTGCCAGCAGCTTAGCGATAATAGATACGCAGTATTTT
TRBJ2-3 . TRBV6-5 . CASSYNVEAGTQYF TGTGCCAGCAGTTACAACGTGGAGGCAGGCACGCAGTATTTT
TRBJ2-2 few TRBV6-1 . CASRPDRGGETGELFF TGTGCCAGCAGGCCTGACAGGGGAGGGGAGACCGGGGAGCTGTTTTTT
TRBJ2-3 few TRBV4-3 . CASSQDGRGGRDTQYF TGCGCCAGCAGCCAAGATGGGAGGGGGGGCCGTGATACGCAGTATTTT
TRBJ2-3 . TRBV12-3/TRBV12-4 . CAARGRSTDTQYF TGTGCCGCAAGGGGACGAAGCACAGATACGCAGTATTTT
TRBJ2-1 . TRBV6-2/TRBV6-3 TRBD2 CASSKGLVDEQFF TGTGCCAGCAGTAAGGGACTAGTAGATGAGCAGTTCTTC
TRBJ1-6 . TRBV12-3/TRBV12-4 . CASSVTGIPNSPLHF TGTGCCAGCAGTGTTACAGGGATCCCAAATTCACCCCTCCACTTT
TRBJ2-2 many TRBV7-2 TRBD1 CASSLGTGRPGELFF TGTGCCAGCAGCTTAGGGACAGGGCGCCCCGGGGAGCTGTTTTTT
TRBJ2-3 many TRBV7-8 . CASSRRTTSSTDTQYF TGTGCCAGCAGCCGCCGGACAACCAGTAGCACAGATACGCAGTATTTT
TRBJ1-2 many TRBV6-1 TRBD1 CASSPLSGTGNYGYTF TGTGCCAGCAGCCCCCTATCAGGGACAGGGAACTATGGCTACACCTTC
TRBJ2-5 many TRBV7-8 TRBD2 CASSLGRLADPGLDF TGTGCCAGCAGCTTAGGGCGACTAGCGGACCCCGGGTTGGACTTC
TRBJ1-4 . TRBV5-1 . CASSLSVAIREKLFF TGCGCCAGCAGCTTGAGCGTCGCGATCAGGGAAAAACTGTTTTTT
TRBJ1-2 many TRBV27 TRBD1 CASSLRDREGYTF TGTGCCAGCAGTTTACGGGACAGGGAAGGCTACACCTTC
TRBJ1-1 few TRBV6-1 . CASSEGWGKTEAFF TGTGCCAGCAGTGAAGGTTGGGGGAAGACTGAAGCTTTCTTT
TRBJ2-3 . TRBV4-2 TRBD2 CASSQEGSGGADTQYF TGTGCCAGCAGCCAAGAGGGTAGCGGGGGAGCAGATACGCAGTATTTT
TRBJ1-1 . TRBV19 . CASTTPFIDSNTEAFF TGTGCCAGTACTACACCTTTCATCGACAGTAACACTGAAGCTTTCTTT
TRBJ2-7 few TRBV6-6 . CATKGVEQYF TGTGCCACCAAAGGGGTCGAGCAGTACTTC
TRBJ2-7 few TRBV7-6 . CASSLASGEPYEQYF TGTGCCAGCAGCTTAGCGTCGGGGGAACCCTACGAGCAGTACTTC
TRBJ1-1 . TRBV12-3/TRBV12-4 . CASSLIAKNTEAFF TGTGCCAGCAGTTTAATTGCCAAGAACACTGAAGCTTTCTTT
TRBJ2-1 . TRBV27 TRBD2 CASSLGLAGPPGNEQFF TGTGCCAGCAGTTTAGGCCTAGCGGGTCCTCCGGGCAATGAGCAGTTCTTC
TRBJ1-5 . TRBV6-1 TRBD1 CASSPLGTGSSQPQHF TGTGCCAGCAGCCCACTCGGGACAGGGTCTAGCCAGCCCCAGCATTTT
TRBJ2-7 . TRBV7-2 TRBD2 CASSYSGGMYEQYF TGTGCCAGCAGCTATAGCGGGGGAATGTACGAGCAGTACTTC
TRBJ2-2 few TRBV7-2 TRBD2 CASSPPGLAMHTGELFF TGTGCCAGCAGCCCTCCGGGACTAGCGATGCACACCGGGGAGCTGTTTTTT